Listed below are T cell receptor beta chains from one sample, sequenced in a study of T cell responses to AZD1222 COVID-19 vaccine. The assay was immunoSEQ multiplex PCR, and TCRdb's table has in-frame clones only and misses some. The table includes approximately 75,000 clones, 87% detected once. The sequenced sample was peripheral blood, obtained 28 days after the second AZD1222 dose. These receptors were taken from an adult who received the AZD1222 COVID-19 vaccine. The CDR3 runs from the conserved cysteine through the conserved F or W. Each record gives: V gene, D gene, J gene, CDR3 protein. A D gene is named only where the DNA matches it firmly.

V: TRBV3-1/TRBV3-2
D: TRBD1
J: TRBJ2-2
CDR3: CASSQGTGDRPNTGELFF

V: TRBV29-1
D: -
J: TRBJ2-3
CDR3: CSGASDREESTDTQYF

V: TRBV5-1
D: -
J: TRBJ1-4
CDR3: CASSFGGTNEKLFF

V: TRBV12-5
D: -
J: TRBJ2-7
CDR3: CASGLVTGRGSGEQYF

V: TRBV7-9
D: -
J: TRBJ1-6
CDR3: CASSLENSPLHF

V: TRBV6-2/TRBV6-3
D: -
J: TRBJ1-1
CDR3: CASSYPLRVTEAFF

V: TRBV19
D: -
J: TRBJ1-4
CDR3: CASSISGTPNEKLFF

V: TRBV19
D: TRBD1
J: TRBJ2-3
CDR3: CASSSRDRGQSVDTQYF

V: TRBV7-2
D: TRBD1
J: TRBJ1-2
CDR3: CASSLGTGGWDGYTF

V: TRBV6-5
D: TRBD1
J: TRBJ1-5
CDR3: CASSRDREGQPQHF